This T cell receptor beta chain was obtained from a study of memory CD4+ T cells and cytomegalovirus serostatus. For the study at large: This sample comes from healthy Belgian adults, under 10 CMV seropositive, 24 seronegative. The study's findings and limits: CD4+ memory repertoires contained about two fifths of the 164 reported CMV TCRbeta sequences.

V lost 7 bases to trimming and J lost 5 bases, with 7 bases between them. This CDR3 region has 11 residues. Germline CDR1 is WSHSY and CDR2 is SAAADI. Notes on this clone: The target antigen is unknown.

Authors' analysis steps: After removing out-of-frame reads, millions of distinct TCRbeta sequences remained. The assay was immunoSEQ multiplex PCR, and TCRdb's table has in-frame clones only and misses some. V and J calls and clone size are as listed in that table; D and trimming were resolved from the DNA. The data contain 40,000 to 45,000 clones, 76% of them seen just once; the ten biggest clones take up approximately 1.9%. The sort gate was single viable CD3+CD4+CD8-CD45RO+ cells for memory CD4+ T cells. The clonotype was recovered from an adult in good health and CMV-seronegative. Source material: memory CD4+ T cells from blood. The chain recombines TRBV10-2 with TRBJ2-3, with D possibly TRBD1 on 5 matching bases. CDR3 nucleotides: TGCGCCAGCACCGACAGAGATACGCAGTATTTT. This encodes CASTDRDTQYF.